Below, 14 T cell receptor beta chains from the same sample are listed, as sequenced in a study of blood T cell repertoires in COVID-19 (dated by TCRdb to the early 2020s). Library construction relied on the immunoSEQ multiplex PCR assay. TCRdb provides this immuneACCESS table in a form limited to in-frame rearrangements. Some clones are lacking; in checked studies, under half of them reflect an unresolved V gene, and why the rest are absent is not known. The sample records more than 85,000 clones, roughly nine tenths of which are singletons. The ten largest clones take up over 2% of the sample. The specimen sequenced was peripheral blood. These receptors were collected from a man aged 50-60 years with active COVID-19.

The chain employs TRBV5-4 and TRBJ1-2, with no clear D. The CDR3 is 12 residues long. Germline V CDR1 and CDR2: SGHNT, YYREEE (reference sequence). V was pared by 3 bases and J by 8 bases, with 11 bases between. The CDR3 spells CASSWSERGYTF. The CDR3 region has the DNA TGTGCCAGCAGCTGGTCGGAGAGAGGCTACACCTTC.

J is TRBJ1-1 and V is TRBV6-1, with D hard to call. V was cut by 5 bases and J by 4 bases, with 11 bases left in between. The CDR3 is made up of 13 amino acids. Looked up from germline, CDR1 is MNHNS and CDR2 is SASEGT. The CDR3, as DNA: TGTGCCAGCAGTTCTAAACGGGGCACTGAAGCTTTCTTT. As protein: CASSSKRGTEAFF.

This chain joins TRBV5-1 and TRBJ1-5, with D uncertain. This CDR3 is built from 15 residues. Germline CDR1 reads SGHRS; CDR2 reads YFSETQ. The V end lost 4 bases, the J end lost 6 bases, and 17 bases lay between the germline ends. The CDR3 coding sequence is TGCGCCAGCAGCGACGGACTGGAGCTTTGTCAGCCCCAGCATTTT. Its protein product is CASSDGLELCQPQHF.

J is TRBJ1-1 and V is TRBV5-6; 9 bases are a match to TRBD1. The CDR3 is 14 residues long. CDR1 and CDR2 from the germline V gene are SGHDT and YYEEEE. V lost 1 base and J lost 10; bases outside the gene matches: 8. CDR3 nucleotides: TGTGCCAGCAGCTTGCGGGGACAGGGAATTAGAGCTTTCTTT. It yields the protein CASSLRGQGIRAFF.

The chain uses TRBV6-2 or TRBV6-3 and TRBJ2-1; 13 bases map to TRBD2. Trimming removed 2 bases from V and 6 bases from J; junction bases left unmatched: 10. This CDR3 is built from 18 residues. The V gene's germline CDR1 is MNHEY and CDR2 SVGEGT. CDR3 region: CASSYAPTSGGALNEQFF. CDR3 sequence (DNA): TGTGCCAGCAGTTACGCGCCAACTAGCGGGGGGGCCCTCAATGAGCAGTTCTTC.

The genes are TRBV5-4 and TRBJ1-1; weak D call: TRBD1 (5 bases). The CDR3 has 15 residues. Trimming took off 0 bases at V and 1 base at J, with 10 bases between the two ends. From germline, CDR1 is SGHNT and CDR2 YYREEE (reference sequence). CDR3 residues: CASSLAGGGNTEAFF. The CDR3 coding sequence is TGTGCCAGCAGCTTGGCCGGGGGGGGGAACACTGAAGCTTTCTTT.

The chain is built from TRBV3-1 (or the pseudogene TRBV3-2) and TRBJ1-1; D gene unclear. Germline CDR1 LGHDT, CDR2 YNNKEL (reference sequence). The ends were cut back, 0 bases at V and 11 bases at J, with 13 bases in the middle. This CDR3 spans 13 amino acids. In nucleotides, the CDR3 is TGTGCCAGCAGCCAAGATTCCGGGAGAAGGGCTTTCTTT. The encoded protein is CASSQDSGRRAFF.

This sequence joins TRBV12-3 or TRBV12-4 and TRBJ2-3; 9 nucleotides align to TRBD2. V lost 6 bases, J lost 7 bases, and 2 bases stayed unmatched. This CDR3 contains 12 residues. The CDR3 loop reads CASSPSGNTQYF. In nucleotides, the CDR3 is TGTGCCAGCAGCCCTAGCGGGAATACGCAGTATTTT.

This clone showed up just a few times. The CDR3 region is CASSLTGGINNQPQHF. The CDR3 DNA sequence: TGTGCCAGCAGCTTAACGGGAGGGATCAACAATCAGCCCCAGCATTTT. This rearrangement joins TRBV7-3 to TRBJ1-5; D gene unclear. The V end was cut by 0 bases, the J end by 3 bases, with 12 bases between. The V gene's germline CDR1 is SGHTA and CDR2 FQGTGA. The CDR3 runs to 16 residues.

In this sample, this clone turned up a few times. CDR3 loop: CAWSVRYPGRDEQYF. The CDR3 region has the DNA TGTGCCTGGAGTGTCCGATATCCAGGGAGGGACGAGCAGTACTTC. The V and J genes are TRBV30 and TRBJ2-7; TRBD2 matches at 7 bases. This CDR3 comprises 15 residues. Looked up from germline, CDR1 is GTSNPN and CDR2 is SVGIG (reference sequence). V lost 0 bases, J lost 5 bases, and 10 bases stayed unmatched.

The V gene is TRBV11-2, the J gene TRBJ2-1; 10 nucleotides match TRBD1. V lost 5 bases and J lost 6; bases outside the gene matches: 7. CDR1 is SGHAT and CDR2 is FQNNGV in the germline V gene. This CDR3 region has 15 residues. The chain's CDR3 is CASSEGTGAFNEQFF. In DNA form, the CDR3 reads TGTGCCAGCAGCGAAGGGACAGGGGCCTTCAATGAGCAGTTCTTC.

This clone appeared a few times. The CDR3 loop reads CASSDLRGLAGLLSYEQYF. In nucleotides, the CDR3 is TGTGCCAGCAGTGACCTGAGGGGACTAGCGGGGTTGTTAAGCTACGAGCAGTACTTC. The chain recombines TRBV6-1 with TRBJ2-7, with 13 positions matching TRBD2. The CDR3 extends over 19 amino acids. Germline assignment: CDR1 MNHNS and CDR2 SASEGT. The V gene end was trimmed by 3 bases and the J gene end by 3 bases; junction bases not matched to a gene: 14.

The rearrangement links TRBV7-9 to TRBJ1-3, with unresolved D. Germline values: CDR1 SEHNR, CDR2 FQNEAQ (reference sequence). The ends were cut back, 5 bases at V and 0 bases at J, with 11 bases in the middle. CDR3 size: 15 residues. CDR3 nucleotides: TGTGCCAGCAGCCCATCTCGGGTCTCTGGAAACACCATATATTTT. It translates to CASSPSRVSGNTIYF.

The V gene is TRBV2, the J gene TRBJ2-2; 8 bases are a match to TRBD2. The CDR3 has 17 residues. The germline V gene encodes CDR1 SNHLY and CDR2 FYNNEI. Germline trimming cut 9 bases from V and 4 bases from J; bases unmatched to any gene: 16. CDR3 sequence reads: CASTLPGGASSTGELFF. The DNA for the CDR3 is TGTGCCAGTACTTTACCGGGGGGGGCATCGAGCACCGGGGAGCTGTTTTTT.